This T cell receptor beta chain was documented in a study of blood T cells in healthy people across ages. Study-level background: About one barcoded beta molecule per two T cells was the capture yield of template switching.

This CDR3 contains 12 residues. V was pared by 0 bases and J by 7 bases, with 6 bases between. Germline CDR1 is DFQATT and CDR2 is SNEGSKA (reference sequence). Overall study findings and caveats: The diversity estimates, figures obtained from one million T cells, were considered underestimates.

The use of a sample-barcoded 5' primer and a J-beta primer mix characterized a second PCR of about 7 to 12 cycles. Each TCR beta cDNA got a 12-nucleotide random molecular identifier. MiXCR, applied by TCRdb to the 5' RACE reads, yields one record per CDR3 protein. The sample holds 1,800,000 or so distinct CDR3 sequences, 35% to 50% seen once. This clonotype appeared a single time. The antigen remains undetermined. This receptor was obtained from a human donor in good health. The sample comprised blood. The genes are TRBV20-1 and TRBJ2-2, with no clear D. The CDR3 DNA reads as TGCAGTGCTAGAGAGCGAGACGGGGAGCTGTTTTTT. It is translated as CSARERDGELFF.